This TCR beta chain was retrieved from a study of regulatory T cells in long-lasting Graves disease. As regards this clonotype: This clone may be a read error of a much larger clone one base away.

The time point denotes: persistent/refractory GD, antithyroid drugs over 5 years with positive TRAb. RNA from PBMCs was the source of the TCR library. Germline CDR1 and CDR2: SGHTA and FQGNSA. The CDR3 contains 16 residues. V shed 2 bases and J 13 bases; nucleotides not matched to a gene: 15. Researchers made TCR beta libraries by using iRepertoire HTBI primers and running Arm-PCR on CDR3 regions. TCRdb re-called the multiplex PCR reads with MiXCR, one entry per CDR3 protein. The table lists around 300,000 distinct CDR3 sequences, 20% to 25% of them singletons. This chain connects TRBV7-2 to TRBJ2-1, with TRBD2 identical over 9 bases. The starting material was peripheral blood mononuclear cells (PBMCs), obtained when the disease was refractory, from a patient treated with antithyroid drugs. The receptor was derived from a female donor with Graves disease. CDR3 sequence: CASSLIGSGSLETQFF. The CDR3 nucleotides are TGTGCCAGCAGCTTAATAGGTAGCGGGAGTTTGGAGACCCAGTTCTTC. Drawing the rest from reference TRBV7-2 and TRBJ2-1, the complete variable domain is GAGVSQSPSNKVTEKGKDVELRCDPISGHTALYWYRQSLGQGLEFLIYFQGNSAPDKSGLPSDRFSAERTGGSVSTLTIQRTQQEDSAVYLCASSLIGSGSLETQFFGPGTRLTVL.